A selection of T cell receptor beta chains follows, all from one sample in a study of OX40 agonist ivuxolimab in advanced cancers. Sequencing was performed with immunoSEQ multiplex PCR; in TCRdb, only in-frame clones are kept and a portion is missing. Altogether 62,000 or so clones are present, roughly 86% being singletons, with the ten largest covering 2% to 2.5%. The sequencing here drew on CD4+ or CD8+ T cells sorted from blood, taken in a trial of the OX40 agonist ivuxolimab. These receptors were obtained from an adult with an advanced solid tumor such as melanoma, head and neck, liver or kidney cancer. Both conserved end residues are part of each CDR3. D genes are given only for firm matches. Size is stated for part of the rows, as once, few or many counts, or as a class when the clone is expanded.

abundance	j_gene	len	v_gene	d_gene	CDR3aa	CDR3nt
NA	TRBJ1-1	15	TRBV7-2	TRBD1	CASSLVYRGATEAFF	TGTGCCAGCAGCTTAGTTTACAGGGGGGCCACTGAAGCTTTCTTT
NA	TRBJ2-3	14	TRBV13	NA	CASSFLSSTDTQYF	TGTGCCAGCAGCTTTCTATCAAGCACAGATACGCAGTATTTT
NA	TRBJ1-2	11	TRBV29-1	NA	CSAGDNYGYTF	TGCAGCGCGGGGGATAACTATGGCTACACCTTC
NA	TRBJ1-3	13	TRBV6-6	TRBD1	CAIHRGAGNTIYF	TGTGCCATACACAGGGGAGCTGGAAACACCATATATTTT
many	TRBJ1-1	13	TRBV15	NA	CATSSPPNTEAFF	TGTGCCACCAGCAGTCCACCGAACACTGAAGCTTTCTTT
few	TRBJ1-1	13	TRBV10-3	TRBD1	CAISGTGNTEAFF	TGTGCCATCAGTGGGACAGGGAACACTGAAGCTTTCTTT
NA	TRBJ2-3	19	TRBV28	NA	CASIPASLKGGYYRDTQYF	TGTGCCAGCATTCCGGCGTCACTGAAGGGGGGTTATTATCGGGATACGCAGTATTTT
few	TRBJ1-5	15	TRBV19	NA	CASNRGLASNQPQHF	TGTGCCAGTAATAGGGGCCTTGCGAGCAATCAGCCCCAGCATTTT
NA	TRBJ1-5	15	TRBV7-2	TRBD1	CASSWGQNSNQPQHF	TGTGCCAGCAGCTGGGGACAGAATAGCAATCAGCCCCAGCATTTT
NA	TRBJ2-1	15	TRBV14	NA	CASSLRGESINEQFF	TGTGCCAGCAGCCTCAGGGGGGAATCTATCAATGAGCAGTTCTTC